This T cell receptor beta chain was retrieved from a study of graft-versus-host responses after intestinal transplantation. Study in general: All recipients got anti-thymocyte globulin induction, then tacrolimus and steroids for three to four years.

The CDR3 covers 14 residues. Germline trimming cut 8 bases from V and 4 bases from J; bases unmatched to any gene: 9. From germline, CDR1 is SNHLY and CDR2 FYNNEI. Profiling relied on immunoSEQ multiplex PCR, and the TCRdb table lists in-frame clones only, not all of them. The profile shows 75,000 to 100,000 clones, around 86% of them singletons. General study results and limits: Detected in recipient marrow were GvH clones, some of which were first observed in ileum or blood.

To note about this clone: Its antigen is as yet unknown.

Sequences were derived from unstimulated CD8+ T cells sorted from spleen or lymph node cells, sampled before intestinal transplant. This sequence joins TRBV2 and TRBJ1-2, with 8 bases that match TRBD1. The sequence came from a human donor who received an intestinal transplant. CDR3 nucleotide sequence: TGTGCCAGCCCGCGGACAGGGTATTCCTATGGCTACACCTTC. Protein: CASPRTGYSYGYTF.